Below are 2 T cell receptor beta chains sequenced from a single sample in a study of cytomegalovirus exposure and HLA in healthy donors. Primers included in the PCR were 60 Vbeta and 13 Jbeta primers. The method was immunoSEQ multiplex PCR; TCRdb's version includes in-frame clones alone and lacks a portion of them. The sample has under 150,000 clones; approximately 80% are singletons. Sample: PBMCs. Receptor source: a woman in her thirties or forties in good health and CMV-seropositive.

CDR3 sequence: CASSPQGGTEAFF. CDR3 coding DNA: TGTGCCAGCAGCCCACAGGGGGGCACTGAAGCTTTCTTT. This chain connects TRBV7-9 to TRBJ1-1; 8 nucleotides line up with TRBD1. This CDR3 contains 13 residues. Germline V gene sequence: CDR1 SEHNR, CDR2 FQNEAQ (reference sequence). V lost 5 bases, J lost 4 bases, and 3 bases stayed unmatched.

The V gene is TRBV21-1, the J gene TRBJ2-7; no DNA check was done on the table's D call, TRBD2. TRBV21-1 corresponds to a pseudogene. The CDR3 length is 16 residues. The CDR3 protein is CASSRRRAGVSYEQYF. In DNA form, the CDR3 reads TGTGCCAGCAGCAGGCGCCGAGCGGGAGTTTCCTACGAGCAGTACTTC.